This T cell receptor (beta chain) was identified during a study of cytotoxic CD8 clonotypes in ibrutinib-treated CLL (dated by TCRdb to the early 2020s). At the level of the whole study: The cohort had 11 relapsed/refractory and around 15 treatment-naive patients; some 17 were IGHV unmutated. Responses were partial in roughly 24 patients and complete in 2; after median around 68 months follow-up, roughly 14 stayed in remission and some twelve progressed. Response samples were taken after a median of 12 months on treatment, ranging from about 6 to 40 months. Samples averaged roughly 260,000 productive templates and some 96,000 productive rearrangements. Of the 85 to 95 participants in the trial, about two dozen had longitudinal samples available. Cryopreserved peripheral blood mononuclear cells were collected at three points: before therapy, at response, and at either sustained remission or disease progression. All remission and progressive disease samples were collected while patients were still receiving ibrutinib.

The meaning of the sample's time point label: approximately 11 months on ibrutinib. Approximately 2 micrograms of genomic DNA were extracted from cryopreserved PBMCs for TCR beta library preparation. Longitudinal blood samples from CLL patients receiving ibrutinib monotherapy were subjected to high-throughput TCR beta sequencing. The patients took part in an open-label, single-center phase 2 trial of ibrutinib monotherapy. Each clonotype received, on average, about 9.7x coverage in deep resolution sequencing performed on a MiSeq, where the target depth lay between 1 in 1 million and 1 in 200,000 T cells. TCR beta libraries were generated with the immunoSEQ hsTCRB Kit. For the original study's pipeline: The data were analyzed with ImmunoSEQ Analyzer and ImmunoSEQ Data Assistant, and V, D and J gene assignments followed IMGT definitions. Clonality was computed as one minus normalized Shannon entropy of productive rearrangement frequencies, ranging from 0 to 1. Only overrepresented clonotypes making up at least 0.05% of each patient's repertoire were included in the public clonotype analysis. Repertoires from about a dozen age-matched healthy donors in immuneACCESS were used as clonality controls. Held by TCRdb, this immuneACCESS table contains in-frame sequences only and omits some clones. Under half of the omission traces to an unresolved V gene where checked; the cause of the rest is unknown. The V and J calls and clone size were taken over from that table, and D and trimming were inferred from the DNA. For this sample the table gives 68,000 or so clones, of which about 63% were detected only once. The ten biggest clones cover around 5.7% of the sample.

Note on this clone: Its target antigen remains unknown. It has no much larger one-base neighbor in the sample; base qualities were not kept.

CDR1 is given as SGHTA and CDR2 as FQGNSA, both from the germline V gene. The CDR3 holds 15 amino acids from the cysteine to the phenylalanine. Solely the CDR3 DNA is kept, with 45 bases framed from the first base. V was cut back by 3 bases and J by 1 base, leaving a gap of 11 bases between them. Overall study outcomes, separate from this receptor: An increase in clonality was observed at ibrutinib response, with clonality remaining stable during sustained remission and falling back toward baseline at progression. At baseline, clonality was higher than in age-matched healthy donors and showed a strong correlation with circulating CD8+ T-cell counts. Lymph node repertoires were not examined, and the timing of sampling was not matched between patients in sustained remission and those whose disease progressed. Public clonotypes were rare and either contracted or stayed stable during treatment, and the rise in clonality at ibrutinib response reflected the expansion of private clonotypes.

The chain is encoded by TRBV7-2 joined to TRBJ2-3; the D gene is not confidently resolved. The TCR originated in a human donor with chronic lymphocytic leukemia. The input for sequencing was PBMCs, taken after 12 months of ibrutinib treatment. Here the CDR3 is given as CASSFRAAGTDTQYF. The nucleotide sequence is given as TGTGCCAGCAGCTTCCGGGCTGCGGGCACAGATACGCAGTATTTT.